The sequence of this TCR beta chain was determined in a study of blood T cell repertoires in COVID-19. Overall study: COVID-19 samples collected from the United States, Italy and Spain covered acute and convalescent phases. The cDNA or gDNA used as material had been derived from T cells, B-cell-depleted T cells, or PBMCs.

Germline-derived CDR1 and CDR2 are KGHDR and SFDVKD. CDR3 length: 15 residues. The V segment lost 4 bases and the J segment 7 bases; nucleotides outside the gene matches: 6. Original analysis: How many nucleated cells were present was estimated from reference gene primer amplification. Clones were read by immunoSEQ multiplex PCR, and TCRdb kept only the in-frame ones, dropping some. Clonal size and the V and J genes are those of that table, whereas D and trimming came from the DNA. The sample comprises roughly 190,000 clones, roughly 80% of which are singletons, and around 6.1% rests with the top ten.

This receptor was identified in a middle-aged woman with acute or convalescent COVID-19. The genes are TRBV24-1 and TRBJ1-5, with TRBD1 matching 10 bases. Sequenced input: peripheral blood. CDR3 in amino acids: CATSDPGTGVQPQHF. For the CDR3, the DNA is TGTGCCACCAGTGACCCCGGGACAGGGGTCCAGCCCCAGCATTTT.